These 7 T cell receptor beta chains share one sample of origin, sequenced in a study of spatial heterogeneity in lung cancer. The study's findings and limits: Mutation tallies in tumors tracked expanded intratumoral alpha and beta TCR counts.

Time point meaning: sample taken at primary tumor resection. TCRdb passed the 5' RACE reads through MiXCR, listing each CDR3 protein once. The sample lists 16,000 or so distinct CDR3 sequences, around 6.5% occurring once. Antigens for these TCRs are unknown. The sequencing here drew on lung tumor tissue, taken at surgery. These receptors all stem from a female donor with early-stage non-small cell lung cancer.

This clonotype was counted ten times or more. The library was designed around alpha chains, so this beta chain is a stray read whose abundance carries little weight. This sequence joins TRBV20-1 and TRBJ2-7; D assignment may be TRBD1 or TRBD2 (6 bases each). Trimming left V 0 bases short and J 2 bases short, with 17 bases between. The CDR3 sequence is 16 residues long. CDR1 DFQATT and CDR2 SNEGSKA come from the germline V gene (reference sequence). The CDR3 coding sequence is TGCAGTGCTAGAGATGAAGGGGGGAAAAGGACCTACGAGCAGTACTTC. This encodes CSARDEGGKRTYEQYF.

As to this clonotype: Possible read error: a much larger clone is one base away. Since it is a stray read in a library aimed at alpha chains, this beta chain has a size that is not meaningful. This chain links TRBV6-5 with TRBJ1-2; TRBD1 matches 8 bases. CDR3 length: 14 residues. V shed 6 bases and J 4 bases; nucleotides not matched to a gene: 7. CDR1 is MNHEY, CDR2 SVGAGI, per germline. The CDR3 spells CASRGRGLIYGYTF. For the CDR3, the DNA is TGTGCCAGCAGAGGCAGGGGGCTAATCTATGGCTACACCTTC.

This clonotype was seen ten or more times. Since it is a stray read in a library aimed at alpha chains, this beta chain has a size that is not meaningful. The chain recombines TRBV12-3 or TRBV12-4 with TRBJ1-2, with a tentative D call TRBD1 (5 bases). Trimming cost V 3 bases and J 6 bases, with 17 bases left between them. The CDR3 runs to 15 residues. The CDR3 loop reads CASSFLKQGEDGYTF. Here the CDR3 DNA reads TGTGCCAGCAGTTTTCTAAAGCAGGGAGAAGATGGCTACACCTTC.

This clonotype was counted at least ten times. In a library made to pick up alpha chains, this beta chain is a stray read with a size that means little. The genes are TRBV27 and TRBJ2-7; D is possibly TRBD2 (6 bases). This CDR3 contains 14 residues. Trimming took 5 bases from V and 3 from J, leaving 14 bases between them. Germline-derived CDR1 and CDR2 are MNHEY and SMNVEV (reference sequence). This chain's CDR3 is CASSPTEEGYEQYF. For the CDR3, the DNA is TGTGCCAGCAGTCCTACAGAGGAGGGCTACGAGCAGTACTTC.

A remark on this clonotype: This beta chain lies outside the target of a library built for alpha chains; its clone size means little. The genes are TRBV7-2 and TRBJ2-7, with 8 bases lining up with TRBD1. This CDR3 has 16 residues. Trimming at V came to 4 bases and at J to 4 bases, leaving 12 bases not matched to a gene. Germline V gene sequence: CDR1 SGHTA, CDR2 FQGNSA. The CDR3 DNA sequence: TGTGCCAGCAGCTCCCCCCGCAGACAGGGGACGTACGAGCAGTACTTC. This encodes CASSSPRRQGTYEQYF.

This clonotype has just a few counts. Found in a library prepared for alpha chains, this beta chain is an off-target read, and its abundance has little meaning. This chain connects TRBV15 to TRBJ1-5; no definite D call. The V and J ends lost 6 bases and 4 bases respectively, with 10 bases between them. Germline V CDR1 and CDR2: LNHNV, YYDKDF (reference sequence). The CDR3 consists of 13 residues. The chain's CDR3 is CATRGSLNQPQHF. The CDR3 nucleotides read TGTGCCACCAGGGGGTCCCTAAATCAGCCCCAGCATTTT.

For this clonotype: A library prepared for alpha chains yielded this beta chain as an off-target read; its size is of little meaning. The V gene is TRBV19, the J gene TRBJ2-3; D remains unclear. This CDR3 is 12 amino acids long. V was pared by 5 bases and J by 4 bases, with 7 bases between. Germline CDR1 and CDR2: LNHDA and SQIVND (reference sequence). This CDR3 is CASSLVPDTQYF. As DNA, the CDR3 is TGTGCCAGTAGTCTTGTCCCAGATACGCAGTATTTT. The whole variable domain, filled in from reference TRBV19 and TRBJ2-3, reads DGGITQSPKYLFRKEGQNVTLSCEQNLNHDAMYWYRQDPGQGLRLIYYSQIVNDFQKGDIAEGYSVSREKKESFPLTVTSAQKNPTAFYLCASSLVPDTQYFGPGTRLTVL.